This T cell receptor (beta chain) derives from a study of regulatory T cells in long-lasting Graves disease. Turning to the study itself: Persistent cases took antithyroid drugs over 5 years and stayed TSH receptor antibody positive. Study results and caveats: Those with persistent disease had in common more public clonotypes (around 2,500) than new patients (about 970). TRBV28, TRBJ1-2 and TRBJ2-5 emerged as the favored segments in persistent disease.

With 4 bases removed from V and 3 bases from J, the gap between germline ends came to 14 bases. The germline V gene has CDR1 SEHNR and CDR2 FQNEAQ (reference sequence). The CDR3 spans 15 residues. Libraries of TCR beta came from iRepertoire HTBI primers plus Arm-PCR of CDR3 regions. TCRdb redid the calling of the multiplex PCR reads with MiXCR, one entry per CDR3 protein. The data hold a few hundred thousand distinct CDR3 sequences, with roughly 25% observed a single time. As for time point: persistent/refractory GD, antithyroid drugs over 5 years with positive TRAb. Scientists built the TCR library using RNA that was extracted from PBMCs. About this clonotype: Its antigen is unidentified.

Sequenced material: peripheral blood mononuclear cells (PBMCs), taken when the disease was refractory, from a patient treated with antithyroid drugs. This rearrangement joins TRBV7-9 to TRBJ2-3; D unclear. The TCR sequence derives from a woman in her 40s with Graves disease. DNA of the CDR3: TGTGCCAGCAGCTCCCATATGGGTGAAACAGATACGCAGTATTTT. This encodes CASSSHMGETDTQYF.